The next 15 T cell receptor beta chains were all read from a single sample in a study of breast tumors, draining lymph nodes, adjacent tissues. Axillary draining lymph nodes of breast cancer patients supplied the node samples. TCRdb passed the multiplex PCR reads through MiXCR, listing each CDR3 protein once. The table lists over 150,000 distinct CDR3 sequences, around a third of them singletons. Sequences were obtained from axillary lymph node tissue. The receptors stem from a female donor with breast cancer. Some clones in this sample may be carry-over from other donors' samples.

The chain couples TRBV7-3 to TRBJ2-3; perhaps TRBD2 as D (6 bases). Per the germline V gene, CDR1 is SGHTA and CDR2 is FQGTGA. V was cut by 5 bases and J by 4 bases, with 16 bases left in between. The CDR3 spans 15 residues. DNA of the CDR3: TGTGCCAGCAGCCTCCAGGGACTCAAACCAGATACGCAGTATTTT. Translation: CASSLQGLKPDTQYF. The full variable domain, completed using reference TRBV7-3 and TRBJ2-3, is GAGVSQTPSNKVTEKGKYVELRCDPISGHTALYWYRQSLGQGPEFLIYFQGTGAADDSGLPNDRFFAVRPEGSVSTLKIQRTERGDSAVYLCASSLQGLKPDTQYFGPGTRLTVL.

In the case of this clonotype: A much larger clone differs from this one at a single base, so this may be a read error. V is TRBV5-6 and J is TRBJ2-7; no firm D call. The CDR3 extends over 15 amino acids. Trimming took 6 bases from V and 2 from J, leaving 18 bases between them. Germline-derived CDR1 and CDR2 are SGHDT and YYEEEE. The CDR3 nucleotides read TGTGCCAGCATTAACTCGAACACGGGCGCCTACGAGCAGTACTTC. This translates into CASINSNTGAYEQYF.

The sample holds a few counts of this clonotype. This rearrangement joins TRBV27 to TRBJ1-4; 7 positions agree with TRBD1. CDR3 length: 14 amino acids. V was pared by 6 bases and J by 5 bases, with 6 bases of the junction left unmatched. Germline V gene lookup returns CDR1 MNHEY and CDR2 SMNVEV (reference sequence). The DNA of the CDR3 is TGTGCCAGCAGATCAACAGGGGCGAATGAAAAACTGTTTTTT. It specifies CASRSTGANEKLFF.

In its sample, this clonotype was seen many times. This chain links TRBV12-3 or TRBV12-4 with TRBJ2-7; D possibly corresponds to TRBD1 (7 bases). Trimming pared 4 bases from V and 0 bases from J, leaving 13 bases between. The CDR3 is 15 amino acids. The CDR3 reads CASSWGGTASYEQYF. DNA of the CDR3: TGTGCCAGCAGTTGGGGCGGGACAGCCTCCTACGAGCAGTACTTC.

A word on this clonotype: Given a much more abundant clone one base away, this may be a read error. CDR3 DNA sequence: TGTGCCAGCAGCTTCCTACTTTCCGCAGGTACGCAGTATTTT. Protein product: CASSFLLSAGTQYF. The gene calls are TRBV5-5 and TRBJ2-3; D ambiguous. CDR1 is SGHKS and CDR2 is YYEKEE in the germline V gene (reference sequence). The CDR3 sequence is 14 residues long. V lost 2 bases and J 8 bases, leaving 15 bases between the germline ends.

This clonotype was detected ten times or more. The chain employs TRBV20-1 and TRBJ2-1; D remains ambiguous. CDR1 is DFQATT, CDR2 SNEGSKA, per germline (reference sequence). The CDR3 has 11 amino acids. V was pared by 0 bases and J by 11 bases, with 8 bases between. The CDR3 sequence is CSARDMSKQFF. The CDR3 bases are TGCAGTGCTAGAGATATGTCTAAGCAGTTCTTC.

This clonotype came up a few times. This chain uses TRBV6-2 or TRBV6-3 with TRBJ2-2; D possibly corresponds to TRBD2 (5 bases). Per germline, CDR1 MNHEY and CDR2 SVGEGT. The CDR3 is 18 amino acids. V dropped 2 bases and J dropped 5 bases, with 21 bases sitting between them. Here the CDR3 DNA reads TGTGCCAGCAGTTACCCGATCCCCTCAATTAGCGATACCGGGGAGCTGTTTTTT. This translates into CASSYPIPSISDTGELFF.

Remarks on this clonotype: Here the CDR3 omits its conserved ending phenylalanine or tryptophan, so a read error is the likely source. This chain connects TRBV2 to TRBJ2-6, with 10 positions matching TRBD1. The CDR3 extends over 18 amino acids. The V gene end was trimmed by 4 bases and the J gene end by 2 bases; junction bases not matched to a gene: 8. CDR1 and CDR2 from the germline V gene are SNHLY and FYNNEI. The CDR3 sequence is CASSVSGTGVAGANVLTS. DNA for the CDR3: TGTGCCAGCAGTGTATCCGGGACAGGGGTCGCTGGGGCCAACGTCCTGACTTCC.

This clonotype appeared a few times. Just one base apart from a much larger clone, this may be a read error. This sequence joins TRBV20-1 and TRBJ2-7; D gene ambiguous. This CDR3 has 11 residues. Looked up from germline, CDR1 is DFQATT and CDR2 is SNEGSKA (reference sequence). The CDR3 protein is CSARPQREQSF. For the CDR3, the DNA is TGCAGTGCTAGACCCCAGCGCGAGCAGTCCTTC.

The chain joins TRBV20-1 to TRBJ2-3; the D gene is possibly TRBD2 (7 bases). CDR3 length equals 17 residues. Germline V CDR1 and CDR2: DFQATT, SNEGSKA (reference sequence). V lost 0 bases and J lost 3, with 19 bases in between. The CDR3 sequence: CSARDAAKGGSTDTQYF. In nucleotides, the CDR3 is TGCAGTGCTAGAGACGCCGCTAAGGGGGGGAGTACAGATACGCAGTATTTT.

At least ten counts were recorded for this clonotype. The rearrangement links TRBV12-3 or TRBV12-4 to TRBJ1-2; possible D gene TRBD1, 5 bases. Trimming removed 5 bases at V and 5 bases at J, with 27 bases between. This CDR3 has 18 residues. The CDR3 reads CASSLRSPGLRGVYGYTF. The CDR3 DNA reads TGTGCCAGCAGTCTACGGTCCCCGGGGCTACGGGGGGTATATGGCTACACCTTC.

The chain is built from TRBV12-3 or TRBV12-4 and TRBJ2-1; either TRBD1 or TRBD2 may supply D (5 bases each). V lost 8 bases, J lost 10 bases, and 12 bases lay in between. The CDR3 covers 11 residues. CDR3 sequence: CASGRGTEQFF. For the CDR3, the DNA is TGTGCCAGCGGACGTGGGACCGAGCAGTTCTTC.

This clonotype was recorded at least ten times. The V and J genes are TRBV19 and TRBJ1-5; 9 bases are shared with TRBD1. The CDR3 covers 15 residues. The junction had 3 bases not matched to a gene; V was cut back by 1 base and J by 5 bases. From germline, CDR1 is LNHDA and CDR2 SQIVND (reference sequence). CDR3 coding DNA: TGTGCCAGTAGTATAGGGGACAGGGCCCATCAGCCCCAGCATTTT. This sequence encodes CASSIGDRAHQPQHF.

In regard to this clonotype: The CDR3 carries no conserved terminal phenylalanine or tryptophan, so it likely arises from a read error. No DNA is shown, since the ends of the CDR3 on it are uncertain; the CDR3 is the one TCRdb lists. The chain uses TRBV6-5 and TRBJ2-2; TRBD1 is the table's D call, not checked against the DNA. Germline lookup yields CDR1 MNHEY and CDR2 SVGAGI. Termini included, the CDR3 measures 8 amino acids. CDR3 sequence reads: CASSEPRT.

This clonotype was counted once. The chain is built from TRBV5-6 and TRBJ2-1, with 8 nucleotides matching TRBD2. The germline V gene has CDR1 SGHDT and CDR2 YYEEEE. Trimming cost V 2 bases and J 5 bases; bases outside gene matches: 3. The CDR3 length is 14 residues. The CDR3 spells CASSFGGAHNEQFF. CDR3 bases: TGTGCCAGCAGCTTCGGGGGGGCCCACAATGAGCAGTTCTTC.